This T cell receptor beta chain emerged from a study of shared clonotypes between healthy human individuals. From germline, CDR1 is MNHEY and CDR2 SMNVEV (reference sequence). The CDR3 has 15 amino acids. The ends were cut back, 6 bases at V and 0 bases at J, with 12 bases in the middle. Profiled with immunoSEQ multiplex PCR; TCRdb holds only in-frame clones, not every one. The sample includes about half a million clones, 81% of them seen just once. The donors were all Caucasian adults (living in Nashville, Tennessee). Sequencing used PBMCs. The chain has TRBV27 and TRBJ1-5, with D possibly matching TRBD1 (5 bases). The TCR originated in a woman in her 40s in good health. Some clones in this sample may be carry-over from other donors' samples. CDR3 nucleotide sequence: TGTGCCAGCAGCCCATCGGGGCGTAGCAATCAGCCCCAGCATTTT. Translating gives CASSPSGRSNQPQHF.